Presented here are 26 T cell receptor beta chains from one specimen sequenced in a study of cytomegalovirus exposure and HLA in healthy donors. PCR amplification relied on 60 Vbeta primers (plus 13 Jbeta primers). Produced via immunoSEQ multiplex PCR; TCRdb's table is partial and in-frame only. Of 90,000 to 150,000 clones in the sample, approximately 80% were seen once. The source material was PBMCs. These receptor sequences come from a woman aged 40-49 years in good health and CMV-seropositive.

The chain couples TRBV11-2 to TRBJ1-3, with D uncertain. The CDR3 totals 14 residues. With 5 bases removed from V and 0 bases from J, the gap between germline ends came to 8 bases. The germline CDR1 and CDR2 sequences are SGHAT and FQNNGV. CDR3 DNA: TGTGCCAGCAGCGGGCTCGACTCTGGAAACACCATATATTTT. Translating gives CASSGLDSGNTIYF.

This chain joins TRBV30 and TRBJ2-1; D uncertain. V was shortened by 1 base and J by 7 bases, with 5 bases between the two germline ends. Germline lookup yields CDR1 GTSNPN and CDR2 SVGIG (reference sequence). The CDR3 consists of 11 residues. The CDR3 spells CAWSGLNEQFF. The CDR3 nucleotides are TGTGCCTGGAGTGGGCTTAATGAGCAGTTCTTC.

The chain recombines TRBV4-1 with TRBJ1-4, with no clear D. Trimming shortened V by 6 bases and J by 0 bases, and 14 bases separated the two germline ends. The CDR3 length is 16 residues. The germline V gene has CDR1 MGHRA and CDR2 YSYEKL. CDR3 sequence: CASSRTPAATNEKLFF. In nucleotides, the CDR3 is TGCGCCAGCAGTCGTACACCGGCGGCAACTAATGAAAAACTGTTTTTT.

The genes are TRBV6-5 and TRBJ2-7, with D uncertain. This CDR3 region has 13 residues. V was trimmed by 2 bases and J by 6 bases, leaving 11 bases between them. CDR1 is MNHEY and CDR2 is SVGAGI in the germline V gene. In nucleotides, the CDR3 is TGTGCCAGCAGTTACAGTCCTAGGAGCGAGCAGTACTTC. Translating gives CASSYSPRSEQYF.

V usage is TRBV4-1 and J usage is TRBJ2-2, with D uncertain. This CDR3 contains 17 residues. The V gene lost 1 base and the J gene lost 4 bases, with 16 bases spanning the gap. Germline V gene data show CDR1 as MGHRA and CDR2 as YSYEKL. CDR3 nucleotide sequence: TGCGCCAGCAGCCAAGTTCGATTGGCAGCTAGCACCGGGGAGCTGTTTTTT. Protein sequence: CASSQVRLAASTGELFF.

This clone has only one observation. The chain employs TRBV18 and TRBJ2-7; 10 nucleotides match TRBD1. This CDR3 spans 15 amino acids. Per germline, CDR1 KGHSH and CDR2 LQKENI. The trim removed 4 bases at V and 2 bases at J, leaving 5 bases unmatched. The CDR3 DNA follows: TGTGCCAGCTCACGCGGGACAGGGGCCACCTACGAGCAGTACTTC. Translated, it gives CASSRGTGATYEQYF.

The J gene is TRBJ2-7, the V gene TRBV18, with a tentative D call TRBD1 (7 bases). The CDR3 length is 17 residues. The germline V gene has CDR1 KGHSH and CDR2 LQKENI. V gave up 5 bases and J gave up 2 bases, with 22 bases separating them. DNA of the CDR3: TGTGCCAGCTCATCTCCGGAGGGGGCCGGAGGAGCCTACGAGCAGTACTTC. Residues: CASSSPEGAGGAYEQYF.

DNA for the CDR3: TGTGCCTGGAGTGTGCAGGGCCACACCATATATTTT. Protein product: CAWSVQGHTIYF. J is TRBJ1-3 and V is TRBV30; perhaps TRBD1 as D (5 bases). The CDR3 consists of 12 residues. The germline V gene encodes CDR1 GTSNPN and CDR2 SVGIG (reference sequence). V was clipped by 0 bases and J by 8 bases, with 8 bases between them. The whole variable domain, remainder taken from reference TRBV30 and TRBJ1-3, is SQTIHQWPATLVQPVGSPLSLECTVEGTSNPNLYWYRQAAGRGLQLLFYSVGIGQISSEVPQNLSASRPQDRQFILSSKKLLLSDSGFYLCAWSVQGHTIYFGEGSWLTVV.

V usage is TRBV2 and J usage is TRBJ2-5; D is unresolved. The CDR3 extends over 13 amino acids. V lost 2 bases to trimming and J lost 7 bases, with 11 bases between them. CDR1 is SNHLY, CDR2 FYNNEI, per germline. The CDR3 DNA follows: TGTGCCAGCAGTGAAATAGAGGAAGGGACCCAGTACTTC. Its translation is CASSEIEEGTQYF.

The chain joins TRBV19 to TRBJ1-1; TRBD1 aligns across 7 bases. V lost 1 base and J lost 5; bases outside the gene matches: 13. The germline V gene has CDR1 LNHDA and CDR2 SQIVND (reference sequence). The CDR3 extends over 17 amino acids. The CDR3 reads CASSIGGGGTRGTEAFF. DNA of the CDR3: TGTGCCAGTAGTATAGGGGGTGGGGGGACCAGGGGGACTGAAGCTTTCTTT. The complete variable domain, with remaining parts taken from reference TRBV19 and TRBJ1-1, reads DGGITQSPKYLFRKEGQNVTLSCEQNLNHDAMYWYRQDPGQGLRLIYYSQIVNDFQKGDIAEGYSVSREKKESFPLTVTSAQKNPTAFYLCASSIGGGGTRGTEAFFGQGTRLTVV.

The chain couples TRBV7-2 to TRBJ1-4; TRBD1 might be the D (5 bases). The germline V gene has CDR1 SGHTA and CDR2 FQGNSA. Trimming shortened V by 3 bases and J by 4 bases, and 12 bases separated the two germline ends. The CDR3 runs 15 residues. The CDR3 DNA follows: TGTGCCAGCAGCTTCGGGGGTCTTTTTAATGAAAAACTGTTTTTT. Protein sequence: CASSFGGLFNEKLFF.

This chain links TRBV30 with TRBJ2-5; the D gene is possibly TRBD2 (6 bases). Germline CDR1 reads GTSNPN; CDR2 reads SVGIG (reference sequence). The CDR3 spans 16 residues. The germline V and J ends were trimmed by 0 bases and 7 bases, with 21 bases remaining between them. CDR3 nucleotides: TGTGCCTGGAGTGTACAAGGTGGAGGGGCGAGGGGGACCCAGTACTTC. Translating it yields CAWSVQGGGARGTQYF. Full variable domain (missing parts from reference TRBV30 and TRBJ2-5): SQTIHQWPATLVQPVGSPLSLECTVEGTSNPNLYWYRQAAGRGLQLLFYSVGIGQISSEVPQNLSASRPQDRQFILSSKKLLLSDSGFYLCAWSVQGGGARGTQYFGPGTRLLVL.

J is TRBJ1-3 and V is TRBV5-1; D gene ambiguous. This CDR3 region has 15 residues. V gave up 0 bases and J gave up 0 bases, with 7 bases separating them. Germline V lookup: CDR1 SGHRS, CDR2 YFSETQ. The CDR3 here is CASSLAGASGNTIYF. The DNA for the CDR3 is TGCGCCAGCAGCTTGGCGGGAGCCTCTGGAAACACCATATATTTT.

This chain uses TRBV19 with TRBJ2-5; possible D gene TRBD1, 5 bases. The length of the CDR3 is 15 residues. The V gene's germline CDR1 is LNHDA and CDR2 SQIVND (reference sequence). V was trimmed by 0 bases and J by 4 bases, leaving 12 bases between them. The CDR3 loop reads CASSIDGAPGETQYF. In nucleotides, the CDR3 is TGTGCCAGTAGTATAGATGGGGCTCCCGGAGAGACCCAGTACTTC.

This clone appeared a single time. The V gene is TRBV5-6, the J gene TRBJ2-7, with 8 bases fitting TRBD1. Germline CDR1 SGHDT, CDR2 YYEEEE. The junction had 6 bases not matched to a gene; V was cut back by 0 bases and J by 4 bases. CDR3 size: 15 residues. The CDR3 protein is CASSLEGRGLYEQYF. CDR3 in DNA: TGTGCCAGCAGCTTGGAAGGCAGGGGGCTATACGAGCAGTACTTC. Complete variable domain (other parts from reference TRBV5-6 and TRBJ2-7): DAGVTQSPTHLIKTRGQQVTLRCSPKSGHDTVSWYQQALGQGPQFIFQYYEEEERQRGNFPDRFSGHQFPNYSSELNVNALLLGDSALYLCASSLEGRGLYEQYFGPGTRLTVT.

The CDR3 region is CASRRSNEKLFF. The CDR3 DNA follows: TGTGCCAGCAGACGGAGTAATGAAAAACTGTTTTTT. The V gene is TRBV7-8, the J gene TRBJ1-4; D gene unclear. Trimming took 6 bases from V and 4 from J, leaving 6 bases between them. Germline V gives CDR1 SGHVS, CDR2 FQNEAQ. The CDR3 is 12 amino acids.

V and J are TRBV7-9 and TRBJ2-5, with 9 bases aligning to TRBD2. Germline V gives CDR1 SEHNR, CDR2 FQNEAQ (reference sequence). The CDR3 sequence is 15 residues long. J lost 5 bases, V lost 1 base, and 5 bases had no gene match. The CDR3 here is CASSLGGGAGETQYF. CDR3 bases: TGTGCCAGCAGCTTAGGCGGGGGGGCCGGGGAGACCCAGTACTTC.

The chain carries TRBV7-3 and TRBJ2-3; D remains ambiguous. The CDR3 loop spans 14 amino acids. Per the germline V gene, CDR1 is SGHTA and CDR2 is FQGTGA. V was trimmed by 8 bases and J by 2 bases, leaving 14 bases between them. The CDR3 DNA follows: TGTGCCAGCGCTCGGTACCTCCCCACAGATACGCAGTATTTT. As protein: CASARYLPTDTQYF.

The chain combines TRBV5-1 with TRBJ2-7, with TRBD1 identical over 8 bases. With V trimmed by 5 bases and J by 7 bases, 8 bases remained unmatched. CDR1 is SGHRS, CDR2 YFSETQ, per germline. This CDR3 has 13 amino acids. CDR3 in DNA: TGCGCCAGCAGTCTAGACAGGGGACATGAGCAGTACTTC. Translated, it gives CASSLDRGHEQYF.

V gene TRBV6-5 combines with J gene TRBJ2-3, with 11 bases matching TRBD2. The CDR3 runs to 14 residues. After removal of 8 bases from V and 5 bases from J, the junction contained 6 bases not matched to a gene. The germline CDR1 and CDR2 sequences are MNHEY and SVGAGI. The CDR3 bases are TGTGCCAGCGTTAGCGGGGGGGCCATAGATACGCAGTATTTT. Translating gives CASVSGGAIDTQYF.

The V and J genes are TRBV5-1 and TRBJ2-3; weak D call: TRBD2 (5 bases). Between the trimmed V and J ends, which lost 6 bases and 4 bases, there was a span of 15 bases. This CDR3 region has 14 residues. The germline V gene has CDR1 SGHRS and CDR2 YFSETQ. CDR3 sequence: CASNLNTGSDTQYF. The CDR3 region has the DNA TGCGCCAGCAACCTGAATACGGGGTCAGATACGCAGTATTTT.

As DNA, the CDR3 is TGCGCCAGCAGCCAAAACATCGGACTAGCGGGGGCGGCAGATACGCAGTATTTT. This codes for CASSQNIGLAGAADTQYF. The V gene is TRBV4-1, the J gene TRBJ2-3; 13 nucleotides align to TRBD2. Germline V gene sequence: CDR1 MGHRA, CDR2 YSYEKL. CDR3 length: 18 residues. V shed 2 bases, J shed 4 bases, and the junction held 9 bases outside the gene matches.

As DNA, the CDR3 is TGTGCCAGCAGCGTAGCTGACACTAGCGGTTCAGGTACGCAGTATTTT. Amino acids: CASSVADTSGSGTQYF. This sequence joins TRBV9 and TRBJ2-3; 8 positions agree with TRBD2. Germline V gene lookup returns CDR1 SGDLS and CDR2 YYNGEE. The CDR3 is 16 residues long. V gave up 0 bases and J gave up 8 bases; unmatched junction bases: 11.

A single count supports this clone. J is TRBJ2-1 and V is TRBV6-5; TRBD2 matches at 10 bases. The J segment lost 5 bases and the V segment lost 0 bases, leaving 1 base of the junction unmatched. This CDR3 region has 15 residues. Germline CDR1 is MNHEY and CDR2 is SVGAGI. DNA of the CDR3: TGTGCCAGCAGTTACTCAACTAGCGGGGACAATGAGCAGTTCTTC. Protein: CASSYSTSGDNEQFF.

The J gene is TRBJ1-5, the V gene TRBV27, with 8 bases lining up with TRBD1. The CDR3 is 15 amino acids. Germline lookup yields CDR1 MNHEY and CDR2 SMNVEV (reference sequence). The J segment lost 3 bases and the V segment lost 8 bases, leaving 9 bases of the junction unmatched. CDR3 in amino acids: CASGATGGINQPQHF. The CDR3 region has the DNA TGTGCCAGCGGGGCAACAGGGGGGATCAATCAGCCCCAGCATTTT.

CDR3 nucleotide sequence: TGTGCCAGCAGCCTATCAGCGAGTCCCGACTACAATGAGCAGTTCTTC. Encoded protein: CASSLSASPDYNEQFF. The genes are TRBV4-2 and TRBJ2-1; D not certain. Germline CDR1 reads LGHNA; CDR2 reads YNFKEQ. The ends were cut back, 4 bases at V and 3 bases at J, with 16 bases in the middle. CDR3 size: 16 residues.